This T cell receptor (beta chain) originates from a study of T cell responses to AZD1222 COVID-19 vaccine. Notes on the study in general: Possibly, clonal diversity was underestimated; donors were largely white British and included more females. Just a handful of AZD1222 recipients were seropositive at baseline. After two AZD1222 doses, spike-specific TCR breadth and depth rose versus day 0. Nearly half of spike-specific TCRs reportedly target variant regions that are unmutated in the B.1.351 and B.1.1.7 variants.

V was pared by 10 bases and J by 7 bases, with 14 bases between. The germline CDR1 and CDR2 sequences are SNHLY and FYNNEI. The CDR3 covers 12 residues. Assay used: immunoSEQ multiplex PCR; TCRdb lists only in-frame clones, some missing. The profile shows about 120,000 clones, 85% to 90% of them singletons. With regard to this clone: The antigen is undetermined.

The chain is built from TRBV2 and TRBJ2-1; the D gene is possibly TRBD2 (5 bases). The source was peripheral blood, collected on day 0 of AZD1222 vaccination. The receptor was derived from an adult in good health. CDR3 loop: CAIHGVANEQFF. CDR3 DNA sequence: TGTGCCATCCACGGGGTAGCGAATGAGCAGTTCTTC.